What follows is one T cell receptor (beta chain) and its context. MiXCR, applied by TCRdb to the RT-PCR reads, yields one record per CDR3 protein. The data hold fewer than 400,000 distinct CDR3 sequences, with 21% observed a single time. This sample was included in a study of response to subunit inactivated influenza vaccine. CDR3 size: 14 residues. Looked up from germline, CDR1 is KGHSH and CDR2 is LQKENI. Trimming cost V 3 bases and J 6 bases, with 11 bases left between them. This receptor was taken from a man in his fifties or sixties who received an inactivated influenza vaccine. This chain uses TRBV18 with TRBJ2-2; either TRBD1 or TRBD2 may fit D (5 bases each). This specimen was PBMCs from blood, taken less than 22 months after vaccination. Written as DNA, the CDR3 is TGTGCCAGCTCACCGTTCCGGGACGCCGGGGAGCTGTTTTTT. This translates into CASSPFRDAGELFF.